A selection of T cell receptor beta chains follows, all from one sample in a study of T cells in localized non-small cell lung cancer. TCRdb keeps only in-frame clones here, not all; method: immunoSEQ multiplex PCR. The sample shows about 75,000 clones, more than 70% of them seen only once. Sequencing used peripheral blood, obtained before any cancer treatment. Every receptor here comes from an older female donor with stage I lung adenocarcinoma. Each CDR3 is given with its conserved first and last residue. Size is omitted from some rows. Given values are once, few, many or a class for expanded clones.

j_call: TRBJ1-1; clone_size: NA; v_call: TRBV7-6; cdr3_aa: CASSFGQGGGTEAFF
j_call: TRBJ2-1; clone_size: NA; v_call: TRBV5-1; cdr3_aa: CASSLSGRDYNEQFF
j_call: TRBJ2-7; clone_size: NA; v_call: TRBV13; cdr3_aa: CASSLIGAGEGNEQYF
j_call: TRBJ2-7; clone_size: NA; v_call: TRBV6-1; cdr3_aa: CASSEARLFSYEQYF
j_call: TRBJ2-1; clone_size: NA; v_call: TRBV11-1; cdr3_aa: CASSSDRLNEQFF
j_call: TRBJ1-4; clone_size: NA; v_call: TRBV25-1; cdr3_aa: CASTPRGIRPNEKLFF
j_call: TRBJ2-3; clone_size: NA; v_call: TRBV4-2; cdr3_aa: CASSQDISSGSTDTQYF
j_call: TRBJ1-2; clone_size: NA; v_call: TRBV9; cdr3_aa: CASSVGTGGAGYTF
j_call: TRBJ2-2; clone_size: NA; v_call: TRBV27; cdr3_aa: CASSSPGLKELFF
j_call: TRBJ1-5; clone_size: NA; v_call: TRBV6-1; cdr3_aa: CASTAGGYQPQHF
j_call: TRBJ2-5; clone_size: NA; v_call: TRBV12-5; cdr3_aa: CASGLSGGLQETQYF
j_call: TRBJ1-1; clone_size: NA; v_call: TRBV15; cdr3_aa: CATSSGLAEAFF
j_call: TRBJ2-3; clone_size: NA; v_call: TRBV2; cdr3_aa: CASRGSGGFVTDTQYF
j_call: TRBJ1-2; clone_size: NA; v_call: TRBV30; cdr3_aa: CATKRGGGYTF
j_call: TRBJ2-3; clone_size: once; v_call: TRBV6-5; cdr3_aa: CASSYSGLMDTQYF
j_call: TRBJ2-2; clone_size: NA; v_call: TRBV5-1; cdr3_aa: CASRQGAVLLNTGELFF
j_call: TRBJ2-2; clone_size: NA; v_call: TRBV28; cdr3_aa: CASSLNTGELFF
j_call: TRBJ2-7; clone_size: NA; v_call: TRBV6-6; cdr3_aa: CASSMGSYEQYF
j_call: TRBJ2-1; clone_size: once; v_call: TRBV27; cdr3_aa: CASSLQDTYNEQFF
j_call: TRBJ2-1; clone_size: few; v_call: TRBV5-8; cdr3_aa: CASSLGEPYNEQFF
j_call: TRBJ1-4; clone_size: NA; v_call: TRBV19; cdr3_aa: CASSTGQTNEKLFF
j_call: TRBJ2-5; clone_size: few; v_call: TRBV4-2; cdr3_aa: CASSPMETGHGETQYF
j_call: TRBJ1-1; clone_size: NA; v_call: TRBV19; cdr3_aa: CASSTDSNTEAFF
j_call: TRBJ2-7; clone_size: NA; v_call: TRBV2; cdr3_aa: CASSEGLRSHEQYF
j_call: TRBJ1-3; clone_size: NA; v_call: TRBV11-2; cdr3_aa: CASSARGTQDVSGNTIYF
j_call: TRBJ2-4; clone_size: NA; v_call: TRBV4-1; cdr3_aa: CASSQSKGLGIQYF
j_call: TRBJ2-6; clone_size: NA; v_call: TRBV4-2; cdr3_aa: CASSQAASGGTGANVLTF
j_call: TRBJ2-2; clone_size: NA; v_call: TRBV7-8; cdr3_aa: CASSKITGELFF
j_call: TRBJ1-2; clone_size: NA; v_call: TRBV2; cdr3_aa: CASSEKGGYGYTF
j_call: TRBJ2-2; clone_size: NA; v_call: TRBV19; cdr3_aa: CASSRGTGALTGELFF
j_call: TRBJ2-3; clone_size: once; v_call: TRBV5-6; cdr3_aa: CASSYASADTQYF
j_call: TRBJ2-3; clone_size: NA; v_call: TRBV30; cdr3_aa: CAWSVLAGGRTDTQYF
j_call: TRBJ1-1; clone_size: few; v_call: TRBV5-4; cdr3_aa: CASRPDREPTEAFF
j_call: TRBJ2-6; clone_size: NA; v_call: TRBV28; cdr3_aa: CASSHSGQGARIVLTF
j_call: TRBJ2-7; clone_size: NA; v_call: TRBV25-1; cdr3_aa: CASSLAGVYEQYF
j_call: TRBJ2-7; clone_size: NA; v_call: TRBV6-6; cdr3_aa: CASSYGQGPSSYEQYF
j_call: TRBJ1-5; clone_size: NA; v_call: TRBV19; cdr3_aa: CASSQQGASNQPQHF
j_call: TRBJ2-1; clone_size: NA; v_call: TRBV18; cdr3_aa: CASSHPVENEQFF
j_call: TRBJ2-3; clone_size: NA; v_call: TRBV28; cdr3_aa: CASSSTGRDTQYF
j_call: TRBJ2-2; clone_size: NA; v_call: TRBV4-3; cdr3_aa: CASSQDSFSNTGELFF